These 7 T cell receptor beta chains came from one sample sequenced in a study of blood T cell repertoires in COVID-19. The protocol was immunoSEQ multiplex PCR, while the TCRdb copy is restricted to in-frame clones and leaves out a portion. The sample lists 450,000 or so clones, 89% seen once, with around 0.92% in the top ten. The sample was peripheral blood. The source of these receptors is a man aged 18 to 29 with COVID-19, enrolled during active disease.

J is TRBJ1-5 and V is TRBV27; 7 positions agree with TRBD1. From germline, CDR1 is MNHEY and CDR2 SMNVEV (reference sequence). The CDR3 is 16 amino acids. The trim removed 4 bases at V and 11 bases at J, leaving 17 bases unmatched. DNA for the CDR3: TGTGCCAGCAGTTCGACGTCAACAGGGGCGGGTTTGTCCCAGCATTTT. It encodes CASSSTSTGAGLSQHF.

This clone appeared once. The V and J genes are TRBV5-1 and TRBJ2-7, with D tentatively TRBD1 (6 bases). CDR1 is SGHRS, CDR2 YFSETQ, per germline. V dropped 6 bases and J dropped 5 bases, with 24 bases sitting between them. The CDR3 extends over 16 amino acids. The CDR3 coding sequence is TGCGCCAGCACCTCGACAGGAGGACCTCGTGCCCACGAGCAGTACTTC. This codes for CASTSTGGPRAHEQYF.

The chain uses TRBV6-5 and TRBJ2-2; TRBD1 might be the D (6 bases). The CDR3 is 13 residues long. Germline V gives CDR1 MNHEY, CDR2 SVGAGI. Trimming stripped 10 bases from V and 4 bases from J, with 13 bases between. The CDR3, as DNA: TGTGCCACAACCAGGGGAATCACCGGGGAGCTGTTTTTT. Translation gives CATTRGITGELFF.

The CDR3 reads CASSIGFLRGADYEQYF. CDR3 DNA: TGTGCCAGTAGTATCGGGTTTTTGCGGGGGGCAGACTACGAGCAGTACTTC. The V call is TRBV19, the J call TRBJ2-7; 8 nucleotides agree with TRBD2. V was clipped by 3 bases and J by 3 bases; unmatched bases: 13. The CDR3 spans 17 residues. Germline V gene sequence: CDR1 LNHDA, CDR2 SQIVND (reference sequence).

The V call is TRBV25-1, the J call TRBJ2-1; D uncertain. There are 11 residues in the CDR3. Looked up from germline, CDR1 is MGHDK and CDR2 is SYGVNS. Trimming shortened V by 1 base and J by 7 bases, and 2 bases separated the two germline ends. CDR3 sequence reads: CASSELNEQFF. DNA of the CDR3: TGTGCCAGCAGTGAATTAAATGAGCAGTTCTTC. Together with reference TRBV25-1 and TRBJ2-1, the CDR3 gives the full variable domain: EADIYQTPRYLVIGTGKKITLECSQTMGHDKMYWYQQDPGMELHLIHYSYGVNSTEKGDLSSESTVSRIRTEHFPLTLESARPSHTSQYLCASSELNEQFFGPGTRLTVL.

The gene calls are TRBV19 and TRBJ2-1; D is perhaps TRBD1 (6 bases). Germline V gene data show CDR1 as LNHDA and CDR2 as SQIVND (reference sequence). This CDR3 contains 14 residues. V was clipped by 7 bases and J by 10 bases, with 20 bases between them. The CDR3, as DNA: TGTGCCAGTAATGAGGGCAGGGGCGACGGGGAGCAGTTCTTC. Translating gives CASNEGRGDGEQFF. The whole variable domain, filled in from reference TRBV19 and TRBJ2-1, reads DGGITQSPKYLFRKEGQNVTLSCEQNLNHDAMYWYRQDPGQGLRLIYYSQIVNDFQKGDIAEGYSVSREKKESFPLTVTSAQKNPTAFYLCASNEGRGDGEQFFGPGTRLTVL.

V and J are TRBV11-2 and TRBJ1-3; D is perhaps TRBD1 (5 bases). The germline gives CDR1 SGHAT, CDR2 FQNNGV. V lost 0 bases and J lost 1, with 13 bases in between. The CDR3 runs to 17 residues. The CDR3 coding sequence is TGTGCCAGCAGCTTAGATGGACAAGGCCGTTCTGGAAACACCATATATTTT. The encoded protein is CASSLDGQGRSGNTIYF.